These T cell receptor beta chains were read from a single sample in a study of PD-L1 blockade in urothelial cancer. Data came from immunoSEQ multiplex PCR; TCRdb stores just in-frame clones and leaves some out. The sample has 70,000 or so clones, roughly nine tenths seen once; the top ten hold 3.4%. The sequences come from PBMCs, collected around atezolizumab (anti-PD-L1) treatment. These receptors all stem from a man aged 55 to 70 with urothelial cancer. The CDR3 runs from the conserved cysteine through the conserved F or W. A D gene is named only where the DNA matches it firmly. Size is stated for part of the rows, as once, few or many counts, or as a class when the clone is expanded.

clone_size	d_call	v_call	j_call	cdr3_nt	cdr3_aa
-	TRBD1	TRBV18	TRBJ2-7	TGTGCCAGCTCACAGGACAGGGGAAGCTCCTACGAGCAGTACTTC	CASSQDRGSSYEQYF
few	-	TRBV7-6	TRBJ2-1	TGTGCCAGCAGCTTAGATGGGTTCGGGAGTCACAATGAGCAGTTCTTC	CASSLDGFGSHNEQFF
-	TRBD1	TRBV5-1	TRBJ1-5	TGCGCCAGCAGCGAAGGGACAGCGGGTCCTACGCAGCCCCAGCATTTT	CASSEGTAGPTQPQHF
few	-	TRBV20-1	TRBJ1-1	TGCAGTGCGGAGGGGACTGAAGCTTTCTTT	CSAEGTEAFF
-	-	TRBV29-1	TRBJ1-2	TGCAGCGGGGGCGACGGATTCTATGGCTACACCTTC	CSGGDGFYGYTF
-	-	TRBV10-3	TRBJ2-2	TGTGCCATCAGTGAGCCGGGGAGGGGGGCCCCGAACACCGGGGAGCTGTTTTTT	CAISEPGRGAPNTGELFF
-	TRBD1	TRBV5-1	TRBJ2-7	TGCGCCAGCAGCCTAGGACAGGCTCTCTACGAGCAGTACTTC	CASSLGQALYEQYF
-	TRBD2	TRBV5-1	TRBJ2-1	TGCGCCAGCAGCCCCCGGGCTAGCGGAGACAATGAGCAGTTCTTC	CASSPRASGDNEQFF
-	-	TRBV19	TRBJ2-7	TGTGCCAGTAGCAAGCGACAGGAGTTCCAATCCCATCACGAGCAGTACTTC	CASSKRQEFQSHHEQYF
-	TRBD1	TRBV19	TRBJ1-5	TGTGCCACCGGGACAGGGGGCGCCGGGCAGTTTCAGCCCCAGCATTTT	CATGTGGAGQFQPQHF
-	TRBD2	TRBV20-1	TRBJ2-7	TGCAGTGTTGGACTAGTAGTTGAGCAGTACTTC	CSVGLVVEQYF
-	-	TRBV20-1	TRBJ2-1	TGCAGTGCGAGGCAGGGGTGGGAGCAGTTCTTC	CSARQGWEQFF
-	-	TRBV11-3	TRBJ2-3	TGTGCCAGCAGCAAAGGGGGGGCTAGAGATACGCAGTATTTT	CASSKGGARDTQYF
-	-	TRBV7-9	TRBJ2-1	TGTGCCAGCAGCTCGCAGGGGAATGAGCAGTTCTTC	CASSSQGNEQFF
-	-	TRBV18	TRBJ1-4	TGTGCCAGCTCACCATACAGGGATAATGAAAAACTGTTTTTT	CASSPYRDNEKLFF
-	-	TRBV9	TRBJ2-1	TGTGCCAGCAGCGCCAGAGGAATAAGCTCAAATGAGCAGTTCTTC	CASSARGISSNEQFF
few	TRBD1	TRBV4-3	TRBJ2-7	TGCGCCAGCAGCCAAGACGAGGGGACAGGGGGCTACGAGCAGTACTTC	CASSQDEGTGGYEQYF
once	-	TRBV28	TRBJ1-5	TGTGCCAGCATCGGACACGCCGTCGAGGAGCCCCAGCATTTT	CASIGHAVEEPQHF
-	TRBD1	TRBV5-1	TRBJ1-2	TGCGCCAGCAGCTTAGATACAGGGGAAGGAAATGGCTACACCTTC	CASSLDTGEGNGYTF
once	TRBD1	TRBV11-2	TRBJ2-5	TGTGCCAGCAGCACCGACAGGGGACAGCAAGAGACCCAGTACTTC	CASSTDRGQQETQYF
-	-	TRBV7-2	TRBJ1-2	TGTGCCAGCAGCTTCGGGGGTGACTATGGCTACACCTTC	CASSFGGDYGYTF
-	TRBD1	TRBV29-1	TRBJ2-4	TGCAGCGTTGAGGGCGACAGGGGCAAAAACATTCAGTACTTC	CSVEGDRGKNIQYF
-	TRBD2	TRBV7-9	TRBJ2-5	TGTGCCAGCAGCCTGACTAGCGGGGTCCAAGAGACCCAGTACTTC	CASSLTSGVQETQYF
-	TRBD2	TRBV11-2	TRBJ2-1	TGTGCCAGCAGACCGGACTGGGCGGGGGGGCTATTCTACAATGAGCAGTTCTTC	CASRPDWAGGLFYNEQFF
-	-	TRBV11-2	TRBJ2-1	TGTGCCAGCAGCTTTTTAGGGGCCGCCGGTGAGCAGTTCTTC	CASSFLGAAGEQFF
-	-	TRBV28	TRBJ1-4	TGTGCCAGCAGCGTTCGCGGCCAAGGGGATGAAAAACTGTTTTTT	CASSVRGQGDEKLFF
-	TRBD2	TRBV19	TRBJ2-5	TGTGCCAGTTCGCCGGGACTAGCGGATCGGGAGACCCAGTACTTC	CASSPGLADRETQYF
few	-	TRBV19	TRBJ2-3	TGTGCCAGTGGCCGGTTTGGCTCGGGAGATACGCAGTATTTT	CASGRFGSGDTQYF
-	TRBD1	TRBV27	TRBJ2-4	TGTGCCAGCAGTCAAGACAGGGACCAAAACATTCAGTACTTC	CASSQDRDQNIQYF
-	TRBD2	TRBV27	TRBJ2-5	TGTGCCAGCAGTAGACCCCAGAACGGGGGGGTTTATGAGACCCAGTACTTC	CASSRPQNGGVYETQYF
-	-	TRBV5-1	TRBJ1-4	TGCGCCAGCAGCTTGGCCGGAGATGAAAAACTGTTTTTT	CASSLAGDEKLFF
once	TRBD1	TRBV6-5	TRBJ2-7	TGTGCCAGCAGTACGGGACAGGGAACCTACGAGCAGTACTTC	CASSTGQGTYEQYF
-	TRBD2	TRBV11-3	TRBJ2-7	TGTGCCAGCAGCCTGGGACTAGCGGGAGAGCAGTACTTC	CASSLGLAGEQYF
-	TRBD1	TRBV7-6	TRBJ2-4	TGTGCCAGCAGCGTAGGACAGGGGGCAAGTCTTCAGTACTTC	CASSVGQGASLQYF
-	-	TRBV19	TRBJ1-1	TGTGCCAGTAGTCTGGTTCCTGGCCTGAACACTGAAGCTTTCTTT	CASSLVPGLNTEAFF
-	TRBD2	TRBV4-3	TRBJ2-3	TGCGCCAGCAGCCAAGGTCCTAGCGGGGGCACAGATACGCAGTATTTT	CASSQGPSGGTDTQYF
-	-	TRBV14	TRBJ2-3	TGTGCCAGCTCTGCGTTGGGCCCAGGGCTAGATACGCAGTATTTT	CASSALGPGLDTQYF
-	TRBD2	TRBV29-1	TRBJ2-5	TGCAGCGGACGACTAGCGGGGGGGCCGGAGACCCAGTACTTC	CSGRLAGGPETQYF
-	TRBD2	TRBV5-6	TRBJ2-2	TGTGCCAGCAGCTTGCCCCGGGCTAGCGGGAGTTTGCTCACCGGGGAGCTGTTTTTT	CASSLPRASGSLLTGELFF
-	TRBD2	TRBV2	TRBJ2-7	TGTGCCAGCAGTGTTGACGGGGGGGCCGGGGAGCAGTACTTC	CASSVDGGAGEQYF
-	-	TRBV18	TRBJ1-5	TGTGCCAGCTCACCAGACAGCGTGGGGCCCCAGCATTTT	CASSPDSVGPQHF
-	-	TRBV6-1	TRBJ1-2	TGTGCCAGCATCCGAGGGTATGGCTACACCTTC	CASIRGYGYTF
-	-	TRBV6-1	TRBJ1-4	TGTGCCAGCAGTGTAGGCGGGACCACCCAATCACTGTTTTTT	CASSVGGTTQSLFF
-	TRBD1	TRBV4-1	TRBJ2-3	TGCGCCAGCAGCCGAGGACAGGGGGCGGGAGATACGCAGTATTTT	CASSRGQGAGDTQYF
-	-	TRBV11-2	TRBJ2-7	TGTGCCAGCAGCTTAGTTAACACGGGTCATGAGCAGTACTTC	CASSLVNTGHEQYF
-	TRBD1	TRBV19	TRBJ2-7	TGTGCCAGTAGCACCCTCACAGGGGGGGAGCAGTACTTC	CASSTLTGGEQYF
-	-	TRBV9	TRBJ2-5	TGTGCCAGCAGCCCCCGACCCGGGGAGACCCAGTACTTC	CASSPRPGETQYF
once	-	TRBV30	TRBJ2-3	TGTGCCTGGAGTCTGGGGGGAGGCACAGATACGCAGTATTTT	CAWSLGGGTDTQYF
-	-	TRBV7-2	TRBJ1-6	TGTGCCAGCAGCTTATCGGGTTGGCGGAATTCACCCCTCCACTTT	CASSLSGWRNSPLHF
-	-	TRBV5-1	TRBJ2-1	TGCGCCAGCAGCTTGGTGCAGGGTAATATCCACAATGAGCAGTTCTTC	CASSLVQGNIHNEQFF
-	-	TRBV10-1	TRBJ2-1	TGCGCCAGCAGTGACTTTCTCGGGACACTCAATGAGCAGTTCTTC	CASSDFLGTLNEQFF
-	-	TRBV10-3	TRBJ1-5	TGTGCCATCAGTGACAGGAGCAATCAGCCCCAGCATTTT	CAISDRSNQPQHF
once	-	TRBV7-9	TRBJ2-2	TGTGCCAGCAGGGGACAGAACACCGGGGAGCTGTTTTTT	CASRGQNTGELFF
-	-	TRBV5-1	TRBJ2-2	TGCGCCAGCAGCTTGGGCCTCGGGAGAACGAACACCGGGGAGCTGTTTTTT	CASSLGLGRTNTGELFF
once	-	TRBV28	TRBJ2-5	TGTGCCAGCGCGTTGATCCAAGAGACCCAGTACTTC	CASALIQETQYF